The 20 T cell receptor beta chains presented below share a single source sample, sequenced in a study of blood T cell repertoires in COVID-19. Method: immunoSEQ multiplex PCR; TCRdb's copy keeps in-frame clones and lacks some. The repertoire has some 190,000 clones, approximately 77% of them found once; the top ten carry over 9.5%. The sample comprised peripheral blood. The receptor set was obtained from a woman older than 75 with active or convalescent COVID-19.

V and J are TRBV11-2 and TRBJ1-5, with 11 nucleotides matching TRBD1. J was trimmed by 11 bases and V by 5 bases; bases with no gene match: 5. CDR1 SGHAT and CDR2 FQNNGV come from the germline V gene. The CDR3 is made up of 13 amino acids. CDR3 residues: CASSLDRGQAQHF. In DNA form, the CDR3 reads TGTGCCAGCAGCCTGGACAGGGGGCAAGCCCAGCATTTT.

The J gene is TRBJ1-5, the V gene TRBV19; D not certain. Trimming removed 6 bases from V and 0 bases from J, with 15 bases in between. This CDR3 contains 16 residues. From germline, CDR1 is LNHDA and CDR2 SQIVND (reference sequence). The CDR3 DNA reads as TGTGCCAGTAGCCCGAACTGGTCCGATAGCAATCAGCCCCAGCATTTT. Amino acids: CASSPNWSDSNQPQHF.

This clone was recorded a few times. The V and J genes are TRBV19 and TRBJ1-1; D is possibly TRBD1 (6 bases). The CDR3 is 14 amino acids. V lost 3 bases, J lost 1 base, and 9 bases lay in between. CDR1 and CDR2 (germline): LNHDA, SQIVND (reference sequence). The CDR3 spells CASSMTRGNTEAFF. The CDR3 nucleotides are TGTGCCAGTAGTATGACCAGGGGGAACACTGAAGCTTTCTTT.

The chain is built from TRBV3-1 (or the pseudogene TRBV3-2) and TRBJ2-3; possibly TRBD2 for D (6 bases). V lost 5 bases, J lost 2 bases, and 11 bases lay in between. From germline, CDR1 is LGHDT and CDR2 YNNKEL (reference sequence). This CDR3 has 14 residues. CDR3 DNA: TGTGCCAGCAGCTATATAGCGGCCACAGATACGCAGTATTTT. Translation: CASSYIAATDTQYF.

The V call is TRBV9, the J call TRBJ1-3; D possibly corresponds to TRBD1 (6 bases). CDR3 length: 15 amino acids. The V gene's germline CDR1 is SGDLS and CDR2 YYNGEE. V was shortened by 4 bases and J by 0 bases, with 11 bases between the two germline ends. The CDR3 nucleotides are TGTGCCAGCAGCCTGGACAGTTACTCTGGAAACACCATATATTTT. This gives the protein CASSLDSYSGNTIYF. Full variable domain (missing parts from reference TRBV9 and TRBJ1-3): DSGVTQTPKHLITATGQRVTLRCSPRSGDLSVYWYQQSLDQGLQFLIQYYNGEERAKGNILERFSAQQFPDLHSELNLSSLELGDSALYFCASSLDSYSGNTIYFGEGSWLTVV.

The rearrangement uses TRBV6-6 and TRBJ2-2; D perhaps matches TRBD1 (6 bases). This CDR3 is 15 amino acids long. V was pared by 6 bases and J by 4 bases, with 15 bases between. Germline V CDR1 and CDR2: MNHNY, SVGAGI (reference sequence). The CDR3 region has the DNA TGTGCCAGCAGGATCGGACAGAAAGGCACCGGGGAGCTGTTTTTT. It codes for CASRIGQKGTGELFF.

The chain couples TRBV28 to TRBJ2-1; 12 positions match TRBD2. Germline lookup yields CDR1 MDHEN and CDR2 SYDVKM. Germline trimming cut 5 bases from V and 0 bases from J; bases unmatched to any gene: 14. This CDR3 spans 20 amino acids. The CDR3, as DNA: TGTGCCAGCAGTACAATACTAGCGGGAGGACAATCGAGCTCCTACAATGAGCAGTTCTTC. This translates into CASSTILAGGQSSSYNEQFF.

This clone appeared a few times. Within the sample, other DNA sequences also encode this same CDR3. The CDR3 DNA reads as TGTGCCAGCAGTGGAGGGCAGGGGGCGGGTCAGCCCCAGCATTTT. The encoded protein is CASSGGQGAGQPQHF. This sequence joins TRBV2 and TRBJ1-5; 8 nucleotides match TRBD1. Unmatched junction bases numbered 8, after V lost 4 bases and J lost 6 bases. Germline loops: CDR1 SNHLY, CDR2 FYNNEI. The CDR3 is 15 amino acids.

The chain joins TRBV3-1 (or the pseudogene TRBV3-2) to TRBJ1-1; a weak D match, TRBD1 (5 bases). In germline, CDR1 is LGHDT, CDR2 YNNKEL (reference sequence). The V end was cut by 1 base, the J end by 4 bases, with 10 bases between. CDR3 length: 14 amino acids. The CDR3 nucleotides read TGTGCCAGCAGCCAAGTATCCGGGGGCACTGAAGCTTTCTTT. Translation: CASSQVSGGTEAFF.

A single count supports this clone. This chain joins TRBV7-9 and TRBJ1-2, with TRBD1 matching over 9 bases. Germline V gene lookup returns CDR1 SEHNR and CDR2 FQNEAQ (reference sequence). The CDR3 loop spans 14 amino acids. V lost 5 bases to trimming and J lost 8 bases; unmatched junction nucleotides: 9. CDR3: CASSQDRGVGGYTF. The DNA of the CDR3 is TGTGCCAGCAGCCAGGACAGGGGAGTTGGGGGCTACACCTTC.

The gene calls are TRBV4-1 and TRBJ2-3, with D possibly being TRBD2 (6 bases). This CDR3 region has 15 residues. Trimming took off 1 base at V and 3 bases at J, with 11 bases between the two ends. The V gene's germline CDR1 is MGHRA and CDR2 YSYEKL. In nucleotides, the CDR3 is TGCGCCAGCAGCCAAGCGGGAGTAGGGACAGATACGCAGTATTTT. It is translated as CASSQAGVGTDTQYF.

This chain joins TRBV4-1 and TRBJ2-1, with TRBD1 matching over 9 bases. The germline CDR1 and CDR2 sequences are MGHRA and YSYEKL. V lost 6 bases and J lost 2; bases outside the gene matches: 8. The CDR3 length is 16 residues. The CDR3: CASRREGTGTYNEQFF. The CDR3 DNA follows: TGCGCCAGCAGGCGAGAGGGGACAGGGACCTACAATGAGCAGTTCTTC.

V and J are TRBV6-6 and TRBJ2-1, with a tentative D call TRBD2 (6 bases). This CDR3 is built from 18 residues. CDR1 is MNHNY, CDR2 SVGAGI, per germline (reference sequence). Trimming shortened V by 5 bases and J by 2 bases, and 22 bases separated the two germline ends. Written as DNA, the CDR3 is TGTGCCAGCAGTCCGTCAATTATCGGGAGTCGCGCCTACAATGAGCAGTTCTTC. It yields the protein CASSPSIIGSRAYNEQFF.

This chain joins TRBV19 and TRBJ2-1, with D possibly matching TRBD1 (8 bases). The CDR3 runs 16 residues. Germline V gene lookup returns CDR1 LNHDA and CDR2 SQIVND (reference sequence). Between the trimmed V and J ends, which lost 6 bases and 0 bases, there was a span of 15 bases. CDR3 nucleotides: TGTGCCAGTAGACGGACAGGGAGGGGCTCCTACAATGAGCAGTTCTTC. It is translated as CASRRTGRGSYNEQFF.

CDR3 nucleotide sequence: TGTGCCAGCAGCCGAACGGACATAGAAGGCTACACCTTC. This encodes CASSRTDIEGYTF. V gene TRBV28 combines with J gene TRBJ1-2; TRBD1 might be the D (5 bases). The CDR3 length is 13 residues. Germline-derived CDR1 and CDR2 are MDHEN and SYDVKM. Trimming left V 6 bases short and J 8 bases short, with 16 bases between.

This clone appeared a single time. The gene calls are TRBV18 and TRBJ2-7; TRBD1 matches 7 bases. V was pared by 3 bases and J by 8 bases, with 4 bases of the junction left unmatched. The CDR3 covers 12 residues. The germline V gene encodes CDR1 KGHSH and CDR2 LQKENI. This CDR3 reads CASSPDRDQQYF. The CDR3 nucleotides are TGTGCCAGCTCACCTGACAGGGATCAGCAGTACTTC.

This chain joins TRBV7-9 and TRBJ1-2, with D perhaps matching TRBD1 (6 bases). The CDR3 covers 13 residues. Germline-derived CDR1 and CDR2 are SEHNR and FQNEAQ (reference sequence). V lost 5 bases, J lost 3 bases, and 10 bases lay in between. Written as DNA, the CDR3 is TGTGCCAGCAGCCCACAGGGATACTATGGCTACACCTTC. This gives the protein CASSPQGYYGYTF.

The J gene is TRBJ1-5, the V gene TRBV4-1; TRBD1 matches 11 bases. The CDR3 is made up of 19 amino acids. Germline V CDR1 and CDR2: MGHRA, YSYEKL. The ends lost 2 bases at V and 0 bases at J; junction bases unmatched: 9. The CDR3, as DNA: TGCGCCAGCAGCCAAAAGGTCGGGACAGGGGGGACTAGCAATCAGCCCCAGCATTTT. Translated, it gives CASSQKVGTGGTSNQPQHF.

The CDR3 sequence: CASSPSEVYNEQFF. CDR3 nucleotides: TGTGCCAGCTCACCGTCAGAGGTCTACAATGAGCAGTTCTTC. This chain connects TRBV18 to TRBJ2-1; no definite D call. V shed 3 bases and J shed 3 bases, with 9 bases lying between them. Germline CDR1 reads KGHSH; CDR2 reads LQKENI. This CDR3 spans 14 amino acids.

The chain is built from TRBV28 and TRBJ2-2; 9 bases are a match to TRBD2. V lost 2 bases and J lost 10; bases outside the gene matches: 14. The germline V gene has CDR1 MDHEN and CDR2 SYDVKM. There are 17 residues in the CDR3. Written as DNA, the CDR3 is TGTGCCAGCAGTTTAATCCTTCCGAGCGGGAGGCCGGAGGAGCTGTTTTTT. The encoded protein is CASSLILPSGRPEELFF.